What follows is one T cell receptor (beta chain) and its context. Generated by immunoSEQ multiplex PCR, the TCRdb table keeps only in-frame clones and is missing some. This table holds 35,000 to 55,000 clones, around 70% found once. V lost 1 base and J 2 bases, leaving 14 bases between the germline ends. This CDR3 region has 16 residues. Per germline, CDR1 SGHNT and CDR2 YYREEE (reference sequence). This entry belongs to a study of blood T cell repertoires in COVID-19. Study information: The analysed material was cDNA or gDNA that came from T cells, B-cell-depleted T cells, or PBMCs.

Sequencing was done on a sample of peripheral blood. V gene TRBV5-4 combines with J gene TRBJ2-3; the D gene is possibly TRBD2 (6 bases). The receptor comes from an elderly man with acute or convalescent COVID-19. The CDR3 DNA follows: TGTGCCAGCAGCTTGATTGGCGGGGTTTCCACAGATACGCAGTATTTT. Its protein is CASSLIGGVSTDTQYF.